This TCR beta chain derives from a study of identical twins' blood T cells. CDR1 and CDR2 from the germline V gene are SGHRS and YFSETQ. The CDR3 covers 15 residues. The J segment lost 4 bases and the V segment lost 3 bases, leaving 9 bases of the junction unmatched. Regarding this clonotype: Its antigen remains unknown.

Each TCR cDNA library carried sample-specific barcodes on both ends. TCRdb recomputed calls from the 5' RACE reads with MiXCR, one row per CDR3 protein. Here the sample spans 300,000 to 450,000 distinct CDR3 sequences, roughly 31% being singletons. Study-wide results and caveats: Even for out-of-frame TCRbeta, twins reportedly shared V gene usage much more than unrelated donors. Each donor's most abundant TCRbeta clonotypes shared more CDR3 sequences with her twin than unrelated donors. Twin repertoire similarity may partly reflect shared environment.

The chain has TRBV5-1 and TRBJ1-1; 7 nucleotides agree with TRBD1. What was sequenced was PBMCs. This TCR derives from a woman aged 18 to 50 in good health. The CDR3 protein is CASSSTTGMSTEAFF. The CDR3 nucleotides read TGCGCCAGCAGCTCTACGACAGGGATGAGCACTGAAGCTTTCTTT.